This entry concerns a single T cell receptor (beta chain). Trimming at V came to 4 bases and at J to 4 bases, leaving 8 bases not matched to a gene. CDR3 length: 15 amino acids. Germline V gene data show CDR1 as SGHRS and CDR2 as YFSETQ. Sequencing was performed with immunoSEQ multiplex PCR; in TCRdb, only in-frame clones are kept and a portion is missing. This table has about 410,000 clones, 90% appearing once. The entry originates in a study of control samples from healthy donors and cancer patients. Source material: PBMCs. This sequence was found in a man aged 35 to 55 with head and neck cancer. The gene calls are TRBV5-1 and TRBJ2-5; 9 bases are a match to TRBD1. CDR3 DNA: TGCGCCAGCAGCCGGGTACAGGGGGCAGGAGAGACCCAGTACTTC. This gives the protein CASSRVQGAGETQYF.